These 5 T cell receptor beta chains share one sample of origin, sequenced in a study of T cells in tuberculosis. Indicated time point: new active TB diagnosis, blood taken before or within 7 days of starting treatment. Some clones are missing from TCRdb's copy, which holds only in-frame ones; the method was immunoSEQ multiplex PCR. Of about 49,000 clones in the sample, nearly 95% were seen once. This material consisted of PBMCs, taken at tuberculosis diagnosis. The receptors come from an adult with tuberculosis.

The V call is TRBV15, the J call TRBJ1-2; D not certain. V was shortened by 1 base and J by 4 bases, with 10 bases between the two germline ends. The CDR3 length is 14 residues. Germline CDR1 LNHNV, CDR2 YYDKDF (reference sequence). DNA of the CDR3: TGTGCCACCAGCAGAGGCTACGCTATCTATGGCTACACCTTC. Protein sequence: CATSRGYAIYGYTF.

This clone was seen a single time. The chain recombines TRBV10-3 with TRBJ2-2; the match to TRBD2 covers 7 bases. After removal of 11 bases from V and 7 bases from J, the junction contained 10 bases not matched to a gene. Germline CDR1 is ENHRY and CDR2 is SYGVKD. The CDR3 length is 13 residues. In DNA, the CDR3 is TGTGCCGTGAGCGGGACTGGTGGCGGGGAGCTGTTTTTT. Translation gives CAVSGTGGGELFF.

In nucleotides, the CDR3 is TGTGCCAGCAGCCTGGACAGGGAACGTGAAAAACTGTTTTTT. This encodes CASSLDREREKLFF. The gene calls are TRBV5-4 and TRBJ1-4; 8 nucleotides agree with TRBD1. Germline CDR1 is SGHNT and CDR2 is YYREEE (reference sequence). The CDR3 spans 14 residues. After removal of 4 bases from V and 7 bases from J, the junction contained 6 bases not matched to a gene.

The chain recombines TRBV6-5 with TRBJ1-1; the match to TRBD1 covers 7 bases. The V segment lost 6 bases and the J segment 0 bases; nucleotides outside the gene matches: 4. CDR3 size: 14 residues. The V gene's germline CDR1 is MNHEY and CDR2 SVGAGI. The DNA for the CDR3 is TGTGCCAGCAGAAGACAGGGCATGAACACTGAAGCTTTCTTT. Translation gives CASRRQGMNTEAFF.

The chain joins TRBV19 to TRBJ1-5; 8 bases fit TRBD1. The CDR3 totals 15 residues. Germline V lookup: CDR1 LNHDA, CDR2 SQIVND (reference sequence). Trimming at V came to 0 bases and at J to 2 bases, leaving 0 bases not matched to a gene. CDR3 sequence reads: CASSIDRGRNQPQHF. CDR3 bases: TGTGCCAGTAGTATAGACAGGGGGCGCAATCAGCCCCAGCATTTT. The full variable domain, in which reference TRBV19 and TRBJ1-5 provide the parts outside the CDR3, is DGGITQSPKYLFRKEGQNVTLSCEQNLNHDAMYWYRQDPGQGLRLIYYSQIVNDFQKGDIAEGYSVSREKKESFPLTVTSAQKNPTAFYLCASSIDRGRNQPQHFGDGTRLSIL.